This entry is about one TCR beta chain. Primers included in the PCR were 60 Vbeta and 13 Jbeta primers. Assay used: immunoSEQ multiplex PCR; TCRdb lists only in-frame clones, some missing. The sample lists roughly 120,000 clones; around 77% were seen once. This sample is part of a study of cytomegalovirus exposure and HLA in healthy donors. With 4 bases removed from V and 7 bases from J, the gap between germline ends came to 11 bases. Germline values: CDR1 LNHDA, CDR2 SQIVND (reference sequence). The CDR3 is 13 residues long. Sequencing was done on a sample of PBMCs. The chain is built from TRBV19 and TRBJ1-5; D is perhaps TRBD1 (5 bases). The TCR was taken from a man aged 50 or older in good health and CMV-seropositive. CDR3 region: CASSTDIRQPQHF. Here the CDR3 DNA reads TGTGCCAGTAGTACGGACATCAGGCAGCCCCAGCATTTT.